One sample yielded the 12 T cell receptor beta chains listed below, sequenced in a study of blood T cell repertoires in COVID-19. Produced via immunoSEQ multiplex PCR; TCRdb's table is partial and in-frame only. This table holds approximately 250,000 clones, roughly 80% found once. Sequencing was carried out using peripheral blood. The receptor source for this set is a man aged 55 to 70 with acute or convalescent COVID-19.

The genes are TRBV6-1 and TRBJ2-2; 7 bases line up with TRBD1. The CDR3 runs 15 residues. The junction had 8 bases not matched to a gene; V was cut back by 6 bases and J by 4 bases. In germline, CDR1 is MNHNS, CDR2 SASEGT. The DNA of the CDR3 is TGTGCCAGCAGCCTACAGGGGTCCGGCACCGGGGAGCTGTTTTTT. Its translation: CASSLQGSGTGELFF.

V usage is TRBV6-2 or TRBV6-3 and J usage is TRBJ2-7; no reliable D call. Trimming pared 3 bases from V and 4 bases from J, leaving 4 bases between. The CDR3 runs 11 residues. Germline loops: CDR1 MNHEY, CDR2 SVGEGT. The CDR3 reads CASSYIYEQYF. The CDR3 nucleotides are TGTGCCAGCAGTTATATTTACGAGCAGTACTTC.

This rearrangement joins TRBV9 to TRBJ2-5; possible D gene TRBD1, 6 bases. The CDR3 totals 15 residues. The V gene's germline CDR1 is SGDLS and CDR2 YYNGEE. V was trimmed by 0 bases and J by 4 bases, leaving 13 bases between them. The CDR3 is CASSVAPGAGETQYF. The CDR3 DNA reads TGTGCCAGCAGCGTAGCCCCAGGGGCAGGAGAGACCCAGTACTTC.

V is TRBV9 and J is TRBJ1-5; 9 nucleotides align to TRBD1. This CDR3 region has 16 residues. CDR1 is SGDLS, CDR2 YYNGEE, per germline. V was pared by 3 bases and J by 3 bases, with 7 bases of the junction left unmatched. CDR3 in DNA: TGTGCCAGCAGCGCGGGACAGGGAAGAGACAATCAGCCCCAGCATTTT. Amino acids: CASSAGQGRDNQPQHF. Supplemented by reference TRBV9 and TRBJ1-5, the full variable domain reads DSGVTQTPKHLITATGQRVTLRCSPRSGDLSVYWYQQSLDQGLQFLIQYYNGEERAKGNILERFSAQQFPDLHSELNLSSLELGDSALYFCASSAGQGRDNQPQHFGDGTRLSIL.

V and J are TRBV6-2 or TRBV6-3 and TRBJ2-7; 11 nucleotides match TRBD2. The CDR3 runs 15 residues. With 5 bases clipped from V and 4 bases from J, the junction kept 7 bases outside the gene matches. Germline V CDR1 and CDR2: MNHEY, SVGEGT. In nucleotides, the CDR3 is TGTGCCAGCAGTCCCTTCAGACTAGCGGGATACGAGCAGTACTTC. Translation gives CASSPFRLAGYEQYF.

The chain is built from TRBV15 and TRBJ2-1, with TRBD2 identical over 9 bases. Trimming at V came to 4 bases and at J to 5 bases, leaving 9 bases not matched to a gene. Germline CDR1 is LNHNV and CDR2 is YYDKDF (reference sequence). The CDR3 runs 16 residues. The CDR3 here is CATSIRKAGGHNEQFF. The CDR3 DNA is TGTGCCACCAGCATCCGCAAAGCGGGAGGTCACAATGAGCAGTTCTTC.

The chain links TRBV5-4 to TRBJ1-4; D is ambiguous. The CDR3 sequence is 14 residues long. V shed 2 bases and J shed 0 bases, with 5 bases lying between them. Looked up from germline, CDR1 is SGHNT and CDR2 is YYREEE (reference sequence). CDR3 protein: CASSLQATNEKLFF. CDR3 coding DNA: TGTGCCAGCAGCTTACAAGCAACTAATGAAAAACTGTTTTTT.

The chain joins TRBV6-4 to TRBJ1-6; D ambiguous. Looked up from germline, CDR1 is MRHNA and CDR2 is SNTAGT. The V end was cut by 4 bases, the J end by 7 bases, with 8 bases between. This CDR3 region has 13 residues. CDR3: CASSAARNSPLHF. In DNA form, the CDR3 reads TGTGCCAGCAGTGCGGCGAGGAATTCACCCCTCCACTTT.

The chain is built from TRBV9 and TRBJ1-6; a weak D match, TRBD1 (6 bases). This CDR3 is 16 amino acids long. Germline CDR1 is SGDLS and CDR2 is YYNGEE. The germline V and J ends were trimmed by 4 bases and 4 bases, with 15 bases remaining between them. Written as DNA, the CDR3 is TGTGCCAGCAGCACGAGAGGGGACACTTATAATTCACCCCTCCACTTT. The encoded protein is CASSTRGDTYNSPLHF.

A single count supports this clone. The chain has TRBV6-5 and TRBJ1-2; TRBD1 is a possible D gene (6 bases). The CDR3 has 13 residues. Trimming removed 4 bases at V and 1 base at J, with 7 bases between. Germline lookup yields CDR1 MNHEY and CDR2 SVGAGI. The chain's CDR3 is CASSSDSNYGYTF. As DNA, the CDR3 is TGTGCCAGCAGTTCGGACAGTAACTATGGCTACACCTTC.

This clone was seen only once. The chain links TRBV3-1 (or the pseudogene TRBV3-2) to TRBJ2-3, with 7 positions matching TRBD1. From germline, CDR1 is LGHDT and CDR2 YNNKEL (reference sequence). V shed 3 bases, J shed 2 bases, and the junction held 5 bases outside the gene matches. This CDR3 is built from 15 residues. CDR3 sequence: CASSQRQGPTDTQYF. CDR3 in DNA: TGTGCCAGCAGCCAGAGACAGGGACCCACAGATACGCAGTATTTT.

V usage is TRBV27 and J usage is TRBJ2-3, with TRBD1 matching over 8 bases. CDR3 length: 16 amino acids. CDR1 and CDR2 (germline): MNHEY, SMNVEV (reference sequence). J lost 5 bases, V lost 3 bases, and 10 bases had no gene match. The CDR3 DNA follows: TGTGCCAGCAGTTTTTCCGGACAGGGTGGGGGAGATACGCAGTATTTT. The encoded protein is CASSFSGQGGGDTQYF.